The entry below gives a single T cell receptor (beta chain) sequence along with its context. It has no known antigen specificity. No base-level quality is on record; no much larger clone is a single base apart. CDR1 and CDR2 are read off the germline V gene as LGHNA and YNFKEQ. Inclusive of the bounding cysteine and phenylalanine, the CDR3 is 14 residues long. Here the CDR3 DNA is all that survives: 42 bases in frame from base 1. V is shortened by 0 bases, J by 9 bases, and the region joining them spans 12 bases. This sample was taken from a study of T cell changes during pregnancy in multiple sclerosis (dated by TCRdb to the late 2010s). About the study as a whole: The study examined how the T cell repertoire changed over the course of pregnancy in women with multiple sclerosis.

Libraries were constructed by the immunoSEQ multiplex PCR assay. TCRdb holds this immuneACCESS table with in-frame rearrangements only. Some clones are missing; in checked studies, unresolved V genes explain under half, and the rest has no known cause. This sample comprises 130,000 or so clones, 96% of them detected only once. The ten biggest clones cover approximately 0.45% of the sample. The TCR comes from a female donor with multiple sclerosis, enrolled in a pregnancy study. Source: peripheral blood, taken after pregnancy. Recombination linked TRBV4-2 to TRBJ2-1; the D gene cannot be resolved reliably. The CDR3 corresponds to CASSQDRVVGEQFF. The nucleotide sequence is TGTGCCAGCAGCCAAGATCGGGTAGTCGGTGAGCAGTTCTTC.